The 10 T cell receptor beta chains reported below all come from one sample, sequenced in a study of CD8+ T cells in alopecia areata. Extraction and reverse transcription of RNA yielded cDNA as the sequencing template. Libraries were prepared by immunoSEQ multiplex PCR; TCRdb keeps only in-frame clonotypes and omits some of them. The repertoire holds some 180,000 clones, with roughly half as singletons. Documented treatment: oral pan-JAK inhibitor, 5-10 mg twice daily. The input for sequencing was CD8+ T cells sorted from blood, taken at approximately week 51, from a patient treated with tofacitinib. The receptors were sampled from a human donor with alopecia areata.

This chain's CDR3 is CASSFGKATDQPQHF. CDR3 DNA: TGTGCCAGCAGCTTCGGCAAAGCAACTGATCAGCCCCAGCATTTT. The chain is built from TRBV7-2 and TRBJ1-5; D gene unclear. The CDR3 sequence is 15 residues long. V was pared by 3 bases and J by 5 bases, with 14 bases between. In germline, CDR1 is SGHTA, CDR2 FQGNSA.

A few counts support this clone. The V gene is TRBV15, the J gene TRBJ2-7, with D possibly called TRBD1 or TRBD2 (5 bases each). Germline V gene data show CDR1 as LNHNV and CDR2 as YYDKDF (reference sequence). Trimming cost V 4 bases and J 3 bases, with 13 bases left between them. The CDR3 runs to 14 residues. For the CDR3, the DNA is TGTGCCACCAGCATCGGGACCGAAGACTACGAGCAGTACTTC. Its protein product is CATSIGTEDYEQYF.

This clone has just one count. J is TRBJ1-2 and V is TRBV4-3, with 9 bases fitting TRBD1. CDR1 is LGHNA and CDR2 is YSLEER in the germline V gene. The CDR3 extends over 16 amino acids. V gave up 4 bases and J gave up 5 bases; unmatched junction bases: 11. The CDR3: CASSLDIGTGLYGYTF. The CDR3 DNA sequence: TGCGCCAGCAGCCTCGATATAGGGACAGGGCTTTATGGCTACACCTTC.

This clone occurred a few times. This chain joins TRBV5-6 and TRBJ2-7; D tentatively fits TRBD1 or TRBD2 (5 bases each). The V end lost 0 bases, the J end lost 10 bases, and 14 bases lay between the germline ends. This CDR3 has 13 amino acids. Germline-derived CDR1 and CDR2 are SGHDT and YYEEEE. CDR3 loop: CASSLVVGDPQYF. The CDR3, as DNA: TGTGCCAGCAGCTTGGTAGTGGGGGACCCACAGTACTTC.

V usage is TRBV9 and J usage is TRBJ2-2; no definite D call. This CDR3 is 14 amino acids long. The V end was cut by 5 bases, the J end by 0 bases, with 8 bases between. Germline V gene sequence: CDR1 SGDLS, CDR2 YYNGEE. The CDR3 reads CASRGEPNTGELFF. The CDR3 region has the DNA TGTGCCAGCAGGGGCGAACCGAACACCGGGGAGCTGTTTTTT. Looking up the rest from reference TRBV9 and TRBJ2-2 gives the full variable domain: DSGVTQTPKHLITATGQRVTLRCSPRSGDLSVYWYQQSLDQGLQFLIQYYNGEERAKGNILERFSAQQFPDLHSELNLSSLELGDSALYFCASRGEPNTGELFFGEGSRLTVL.

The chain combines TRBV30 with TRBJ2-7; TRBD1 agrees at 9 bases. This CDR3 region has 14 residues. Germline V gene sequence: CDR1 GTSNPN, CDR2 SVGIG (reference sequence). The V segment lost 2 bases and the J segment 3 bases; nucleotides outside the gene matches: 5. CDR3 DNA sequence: TGTGCCTGGAGTCTCAGGGGACAGGGCTACGAGCAGTACTTC. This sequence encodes CAWSLRGQGYEQYF.

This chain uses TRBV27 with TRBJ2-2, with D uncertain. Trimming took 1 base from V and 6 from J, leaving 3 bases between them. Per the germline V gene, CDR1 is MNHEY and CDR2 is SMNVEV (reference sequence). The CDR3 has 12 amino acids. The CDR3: CASSLYPGELFF. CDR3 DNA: TGTGCCAGCAGTTTATATCCCGGGGAGCTGTTTTTT.

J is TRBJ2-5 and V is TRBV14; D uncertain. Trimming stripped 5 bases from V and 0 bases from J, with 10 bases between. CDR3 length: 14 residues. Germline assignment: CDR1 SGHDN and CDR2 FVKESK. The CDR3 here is CASSKLGYQETQYF. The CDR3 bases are TGTGCCAGCAGCAAATTGGGGTACCAAGAGACCCAGTACTTC.

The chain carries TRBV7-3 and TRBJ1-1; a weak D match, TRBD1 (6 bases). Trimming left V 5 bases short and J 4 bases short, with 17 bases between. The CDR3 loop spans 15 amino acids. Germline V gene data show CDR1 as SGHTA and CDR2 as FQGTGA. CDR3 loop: CASSPNPRGGTEAFF. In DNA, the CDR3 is TGTGCCAGCAGCCCTAACCCCAGGGGTGGCACTGAAGCTTTCTTT.

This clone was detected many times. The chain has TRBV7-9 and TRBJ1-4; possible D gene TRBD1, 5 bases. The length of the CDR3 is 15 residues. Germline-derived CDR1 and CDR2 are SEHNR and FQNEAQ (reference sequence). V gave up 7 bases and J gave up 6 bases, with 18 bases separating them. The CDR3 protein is CASKPSRGGDEKLFF. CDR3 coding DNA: TGTGCCAGCAAACCTAGTAGGGGTGGAGATGAAAAACTGTTTTTT.